Shown below are 27 T cell receptor beta chains from a single sample sequenced in a study of identifying expanded T cells in peripheral blood. Libraries were prepared by immunoSEQ multiplex PCR; TCRdb keeps only in-frame clonotypes and omits some of them. The data contain 80,000 or so clones, 84% of them seen just once; the ten biggest clones take up 18%. The source material was blood. The receptors were sampled from a person between 18 and 75 years old in good health.

The J gene is TRBJ2-1, the V gene TRBV7-3; D possibly corresponds to TRBD1 (6 bases). The CDR3 extends over 15 amino acids. The germline V gene encodes CDR1 SGHTA and CDR2 FQGTGA. The ends were cut back, 4 bases at V and 0 bases at J, with 10 bases in the middle. The CDR3 region has the DNA TGTGCCAGCAGCTCAGGGGTCGGCTCCTACAATGAGCAGTTCTTC. It codes for CASSSGVGSYNEQFF.

This clone showed up just once. This sequence joins TRBV25-1 and TRBJ1-1; 8 bases agree with TRBD1. CDR1 is MGHDK and CDR2 is SYGVNS in the germline V gene. The J segment lost 5 bases and the V segment lost 8 bases, leaving 10 bases of the junction unmatched. CDR3 size: 14 residues. In DNA form, the CDR3 reads TGTGCCAGCTCAGGGGGCCCCATTGAGACTGAAGCTTTCTTT. Translating it yields CASSGGPIETEAFF.

The chain carries TRBV4-1 and TRBJ2-7; the D call may be TRBD1 or TRBD2 (6 bases each). Germline V gene sequence: CDR1 MGHRA, CDR2 YSYEKL. Trimming cost V 2 bases and J 12 bases, with 20 bases left between them. The CDR3 spans 14 residues. The DNA of the CDR3 is TGCGCCAGCAGCCAACTAAGGGGCCGGGGGCGCCGGTACTTC. Translating gives CASSQLRGRGRRYF.

The V gene is TRBV4-3, the J gene TRBJ2-2; 7 nucleotides line up with TRBD1. Germline V gives CDR1 LGHNA, CDR2 YSLEER. V shed 6 bases and J 5 bases; nucleotides not matched to a gene: 9. CDR3 size: 15 residues. CDR3 coding DNA: TGCGCCAGCAGGCTGACAGGGATCGGGACCGGGGAGCTGTTTTTT. Its translation is CASRLTGIGTGELFF.

This chain connects TRBV4-2 to TRBJ2-3, with D maybe TRBD1 (7 bases). V was clipped by 0 bases and J by 5 bases, with 18 bases between them. The CDR3 is 17 amino acids. Germline V lookup: CDR1 LGHNA, CDR2 YNFKEQ. CDR3 bases: TGTGCCAGCAGCCAAGATCTCCGGAGGGGGCAAGAAGATACGCAGTATTTT. Its translation is CASSQDLRRGQEDTQYF.

The chain joins TRBV30 to TRBJ2-1, with 10 bases identical to TRBD1. The CDR3 runs 15 residues. The V gene end was trimmed by 0 bases and the J gene end by 8 bases; junction bases not matched to a gene: 7. In germline, CDR1 is GTSNPN, CDR2 SVGIG (reference sequence). The CDR3 DNA reads as TGTGCCTGGAGTGTACTTGGGACAGGGGTCCATGAGCAGTTCTTC. This sequence encodes CAWSVLGTGVHEQFF.

The chain has TRBV21-1 and TRBJ2-3. TRBV21-1 is annotated as a pseudogene. The CDR3 spans 15 residues. The CDR3 nucleotides read TGTGCCAGCAGCACTACAAACCCACACACAGATACGCAGTATTTT. This codes for CASSTTNPHTDTQYF.

V gene TRBV9 combines with J gene TRBJ1-2; D possibly corresponds to TRBD1 (5 bases). CDR1 is SGDLS, CDR2 YYNGEE, per germline. Trimming took off 0 bases at V and 5 bases at J, with 17 bases between the two ends. The CDR3 extends over 16 amino acids. CDR3 DNA sequence: TGTGCCAGCAGCGTAGATACCGGGGGATTAGGGTATGGCTACACCTTC. It translates to CASSVDTGGLGYGYTF.

This clone was counted at least ten times. V gene TRBV7-2 combines with J gene TRBJ2-7; 10 bases are a match to TRBD2. Trimming removed 6 bases from V and 7 bases from J; junction bases left unmatched: 12. The CDR3 loop spans 15 amino acids. Per germline, CDR1 SGHTA and CDR2 FQGNSA. The CDR3 region has the DNA TGTGCCAGCAGGTCCACTAGCGGGACTCGTGGGGAGCAGTACTTC. This gives the protein CASRSTSGTRGEQYF.

This clone was observed a single time. V usage is TRBV5-8 and J usage is TRBJ1-4; D uncertain. The CDR3 sequence is 12 residues long. V was pared by 5 bases and J by 3 bases, with 5 bases between. Germline V gene data show CDR1 as SGHTS and CDR2 as YDEGEE. For the CDR3, the DNA is TGTGCCAGCAGTCGCGCTAATGAAAAACTGTTTTTT. This sequence encodes CASSRANEKLFF. The full variable domain, its missing parts supplied by reference TRBV5-8 and TRBJ1-4, is EAGVTQSPTHLIKTRGQQATLRCSPISGHTSVYWYQQALGLGLQFLLWYDEGEERNRGNFPPRFSGRQFPNYSSELNVNALELEDSALYLCASSRANEKLFFGSGTQLSVL.

This sequence joins TRBV5-6 and TRBJ2-4; TRBD1 matches 10 bases. This CDR3 region has 14 residues. Germline CDR1 SGHDT, CDR2 YYEEEE. The V and J ends lost 6 bases and 4 bases, in that order; junction bases with no gene match: 4. The CDR3 reads CASTPGQGKNIQYF. DNA for the CDR3: TGTGCCAGCACCCCGGGACAGGGGAAAAACATTCAGTACTTC.

V gene TRBV5-3 combines with J gene TRBJ2-2; 9 bases agree with TRBD1. TRBV5-3 counts as an open reading frame of uncertain function. Trimming took 5 bases from V and 4 from J; bases not matched to a gene: 18. CDR3 length: 19 residues. This CDR3 is CARRYRDREESATTGELFF. In DNA, the CDR3 is TGTGCCAGAAGGTACCGGGACAGGGAAGAGTCTGCGACCACCGGGGAGCTGTTTTTT.

This rearrangement joins TRBV11-2 to TRBJ2-2; 10 nucleotides align to TRBD2. CDR3 length: 15 residues. Germline V gene lookup returns CDR1 SGHAT and CDR2 FQNNGV. After removal of 8 bases from V and 8 bases from J, the junction contained 11 bases not matched to a gene. CDR3 bases: TGTGCCAGCGGTTCTTCGCTAGCGGGAGTTGGGGAGCTGTTTTTT. It codes for CASGSSLAGVGELFF.

V gene TRBV19 combines with J gene TRBJ1-3, with D unresolved. Trimming left V 10 bases short and J 1 base short, with 11 bases between. The germline CDR1 and CDR2 sequences are LNHDA and SQIVND (reference sequence). CDR3 length equals 13 residues. The CDR3 nucleotides are TGTGCCACCCGCTATTTTTCTGGAAACACCATATATTTT. It translates to CATRYFSGNTIYF.

Concerning this clone itself: Compared with germline, one end of the junction differs, possibly owing to a read error. The chain couples TRBV2 to TRBJ2-7; D is unresolved. The CDR3 runs to 8 residues. The V gene's germline CDR1 is SNHLY and CDR2 FYNNEI. CDR3 region: CASTAENF. For the CDR3, the DNA is TGTGCCAGCACCGCGGAGAACTTC.

V usage is TRBV5-1 and J usage is TRBJ2-5; 10 bases line up with TRBD2. Germline CDR1 reads SGHRS; CDR2 reads YFSETQ. The CDR3 runs 17 residues. V shed 0 bases, J shed 1 base, and the junction held 6 bases outside the gene matches. The CDR3 bases are TGCGCCAGCAGCTTGGAGGCTAGCGGGAGACCCCAAGAGACCCAGTACTTC. This encodes CASSLEASGRPQETQYF. The full variable domain, with the rest looked up from reference TRBV5-1 and TRBJ2-5, is KAGVTQTPRYLIKTRGQQVTLSCSPISGHRSVSWYQQTPGQGLQFLFEYFSETQRNKGNFPGRFSGRQFSNSRSEMNVSTLELGDSALYLCASSLEASGRPQETQYFGPGTRLLVL.

The rearrangement uses TRBV21-1 and TRBJ2-5; TRBD1 is the table's D call, not checked against the DNA. TRBV21-1 is described as a pseudogene. The length of the CDR3 is 13 residues. This CDR3 is CASTGQVKETQYF. As DNA, the CDR3 is TGTGCCAGCACCGGACAGGTTAAAGAGACCCAGTACTTC.

The V call is TRBV19, the J call TRBJ1-5; possibly TRBD1 for D (6 bases). Germline CDR1 LNHDA, CDR2 SQIVND (reference sequence). This CDR3 region has 13 residues. V was trimmed by 5 bases and J by 5 bases, leaving 10 bases between them. In DNA form, the CDR3 reads TGTGCCAGTAGTGGGGACATATATCAGCCCCAGCATTTT. Translating it yields CASSGDIYQPQHF.

This clone showed up just a few times. This rearrangement joins TRBV7-2 to TRBJ1-2; 7 bases map to TRBD1. Trimming took 5 bases from V and 8 from J; bases not matched to a gene: 8. Germline V lookup: CDR1 SGHTA, CDR2 FQGNSA. CDR3 length equals 13 residues. Here the CDR3 reads CASSTTGVIGYTF. The CDR3 DNA reads as TGTGCCAGCAGCACCACAGGGGTAATAGGCTACACCTTC.

The rearrangement joins TRBV12-5 to TRBJ2-1, with D tentatively TRBD2 (6 bases). Germline V gene lookup returns CDR1 LGHNT and CDR2 FRNRAP. The CDR3 loop spans 14 amino acids. V lost 5 bases and J lost 6, with 14 bases in between. The CDR3 is CASGRTGDSNEQFF. In DNA, the CDR3 is TGTGCTAGTGGTCGAACCGGGGACTCCAATGAGCAGTTCTTC.

The chain carries TRBV15 and TRBJ2-1; D is unclear. CDR3 length: 12 amino acids. Per the germline V gene, CDR1 is LNHNV and CDR2 is YYDKDF (reference sequence). The V end was cut by 1 base, the J end by 13 bases, with 11 bases between. The CDR3 sequence is CATSRGASLQFF. In nucleotides, the CDR3 is TGTGCCACCAGCAGAGGGGCTAGTCTTCAGTTCTTC.

The chain couples TRBV6-6 to TRBJ2-5; 10 nucleotides agree with TRBD1. Germline CDR1 MNHNY, CDR2 SVGAGI (reference sequence). With 2 bases clipped from V and 3 bases from J, the junction kept 3 bases outside the gene matches. This CDR3 spans 15 amino acids. The DNA for the CDR3 is TGTGCCAGCAGTTACCCGGGACAGGGGAAAGAGACCCAGTACTTC. Amino acid sequence: CASSYPGQGKETQYF.

This sequence joins TRBV4-1 and TRBJ2-7; 9 bases agree with TRBD2. Unmatched junction bases numbered 5, after V lost 3 bases and J lost 2 bases. CDR1 and CDR2 (germline): MGHRA, YSYEKL. CDR3 length: 15 amino acids. The DNA of the CDR3 is TGCGCCAGCAGCCATATGGTAGCGGGAGCCTACGAGCAGTACTTC. Its translation: CASSHMVAGAYEQYF.

The V gene is TRBV7-8, the J gene TRBJ2-7; TRBD2 aligns across 9 bases. This CDR3 comprises 17 residues. Germline CDR1 is SGHVS and CDR2 is FQNEAQ. The J segment lost 4 bases and the V segment lost 8 bases, leaving 18 bases of the junction unmatched. The CDR3 nucleotides are TGTGCCAGCGGTAGGGTTAGCGGGAGCAGTTTAAGGTACGAGCAGTACTTC. Amino acid sequence: CASGRVSGSSLRYEQYF.

The CDR3 DNA is TGTGCCAGCAGCGACCGAGGGAAGGGACAGTTCTTC. Translating it yields CASSDRGKGQFF. The chain couples TRBV5-4 to TRBJ2-1, with D possibly being TRBD2 (5 bases). With 4 bases removed from V and 13 bases from J, the gap between germline ends came to 15 bases. Germline values: CDR1 SGHNT, CDR2 YYREEE (reference sequence). The CDR3 length is 12 residues.

The rearrangement uses TRBV28 and TRBJ2-7; D could derive from TRBD1 or TRBD2 (6 bases each). The CDR3 has 17 amino acids. The germline gives CDR1 MDHEN, CDR2 SYDVKM. V shed 1 base and J shed 6 bases, with 22 bases lying between them. This CDR3 is CASSLFFGGTRRGEQYF. The CDR3 bases are TGTGCCAGCAGTTTATTTTTTGGGGGGACAAGGCGGGGCGAGCAGTACTTC. The whole variable domain, filled in from reference TRBV28 and TRBJ2-7, reads DVKVTQSSRYLVKRTGEKVFLECVQDMDHENMFWYRQDPGLGLRLIYFSYDVKMKEKGDIPEGYSVSREKKERFSLILESASTNQTSMYLCASSLFFGGTRRGEQYFGPGTRLTVT.

The chain couples TRBV28 to TRBJ2-5; 10 bases agree with TRBD2. V shed 8 bases, J shed 1 base, and the junction held 10 bases outside the gene matches. The CDR3 has 16 amino acids. Germline V CDR1 and CDR2: MDHEN, SYDVKM. In DNA, the CDR3 is TGTGCCAGCCAAACTATACTAGCGGGATTCCAAGAGACCCAGTACTTC. Translated: CASQTILAGFQETQYF.